This paragraph covers one T cell receptor (beta chain) sequence. CDR1 and CDR2 (germline): SQVTM, ANQGSEA. J was trimmed by 3 bases and V by 3 bases; bases with no gene match: 0. The CDR3 runs 12 residues. This entry belongs to a study of OX40 agonist ivuxolimab in advanced cancers. Sequencing was performed with immunoSEQ multiplex PCR; in TCRdb, only in-frame clones are kept and a portion is missing. The data contain tens of thousands of clones, around 91% of them singletons. The sequence was obtained from an adult with an advanced solid tumor such as melanoma, head and neck, liver or kidney cancer. The V and J genes are TRBV29-1 and TRBJ2-5; 8 bases map to TRBD2. The sample here was CD4+ or CD8+ T cells sorted from blood, taken in a trial of the OX40 agonist ivuxolimab. CDR3 nucleotides: TGCAGCGTTGAGCGGGGGGAAGAGACCCAGTACTTC. Translated, it gives CSVERGEETQYF.